This T cell receptor (beta chain) was recorded in a study of T-cell reconstitution after alpha-beta-depleted transplantation in children. Unique molecular identifiers were incorporated when the TCRbeta library was constructed. In TCRdb, the PCR reads were re-called with MiXCR into one record per CDR3 protein. The data contain 200,000 to 250,000 distinct CDR3 sequences, 9.7% of them singletons. This clonotype was counted at least ten times. The germline V gene encodes CDR1 SEHNR and CDR2 FQNEAQ (reference sequence). Trimming shortened V by 3 bases and J by 3 bases, and 9 bases separated the two germline ends. The CDR3 runs 14 residues.

Sequencing used PBMCs from the stem cell graft donor, obtained from the stem cell graft. The clonotype was recovered from a human donor who donated a stem cell graft to a child with SCID. The chain recombines TRBV7-9 with TRBJ2-1; D possibly corresponds to TRBD1 (5 bases). CDR3 sequence: CASSFGQGYNEQFF. CDR3 DNA sequence: TGTGCCAGCAGCTTTGGGCAGGGCTACAATGAGCAGTTCTTC.